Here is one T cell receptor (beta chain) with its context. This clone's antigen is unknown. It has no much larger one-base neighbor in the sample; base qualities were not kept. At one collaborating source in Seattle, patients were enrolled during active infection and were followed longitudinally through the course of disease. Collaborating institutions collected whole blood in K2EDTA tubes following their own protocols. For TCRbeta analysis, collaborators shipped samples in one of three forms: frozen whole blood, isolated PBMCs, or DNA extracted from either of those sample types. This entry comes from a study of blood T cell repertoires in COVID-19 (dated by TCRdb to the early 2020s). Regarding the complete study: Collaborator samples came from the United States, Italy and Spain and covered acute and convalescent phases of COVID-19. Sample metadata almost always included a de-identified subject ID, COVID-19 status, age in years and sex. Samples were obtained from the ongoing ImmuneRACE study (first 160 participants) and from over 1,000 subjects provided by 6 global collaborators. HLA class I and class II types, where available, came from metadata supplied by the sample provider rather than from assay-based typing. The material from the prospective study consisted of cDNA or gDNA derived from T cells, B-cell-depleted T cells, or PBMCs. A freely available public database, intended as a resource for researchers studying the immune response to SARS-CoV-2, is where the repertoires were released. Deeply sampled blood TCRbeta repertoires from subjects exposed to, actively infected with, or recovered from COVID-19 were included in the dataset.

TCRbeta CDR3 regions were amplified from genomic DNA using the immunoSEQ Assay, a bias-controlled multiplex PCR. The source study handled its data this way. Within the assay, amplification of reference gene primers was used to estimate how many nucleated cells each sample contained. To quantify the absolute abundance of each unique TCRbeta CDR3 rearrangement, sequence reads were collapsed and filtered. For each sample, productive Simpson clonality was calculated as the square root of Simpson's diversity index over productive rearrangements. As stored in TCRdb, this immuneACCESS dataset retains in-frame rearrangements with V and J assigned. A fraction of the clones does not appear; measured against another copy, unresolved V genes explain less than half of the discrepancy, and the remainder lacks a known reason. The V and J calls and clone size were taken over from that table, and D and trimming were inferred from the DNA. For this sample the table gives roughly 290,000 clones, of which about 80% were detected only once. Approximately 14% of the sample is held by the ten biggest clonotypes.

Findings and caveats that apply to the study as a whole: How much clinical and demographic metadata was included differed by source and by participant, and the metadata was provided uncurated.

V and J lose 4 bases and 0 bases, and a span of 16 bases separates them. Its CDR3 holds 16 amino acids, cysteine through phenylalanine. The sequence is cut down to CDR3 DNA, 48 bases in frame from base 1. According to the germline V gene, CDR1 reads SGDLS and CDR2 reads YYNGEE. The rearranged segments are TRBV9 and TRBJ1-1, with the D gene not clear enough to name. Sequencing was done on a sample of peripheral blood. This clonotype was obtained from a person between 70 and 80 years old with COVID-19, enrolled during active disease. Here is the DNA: TGTGCCAGCAGCCCTGCGCGGGTAACCATGAACACTGAAGCTTTCTTT. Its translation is CASSPARVTMNTEAFF.